Sequencing of this T cell receptor (beta chain) was carried out in a study of sequential checkpoint blockade in melanoma. Treatment indicated: randomized to nivolumab then ipilimumab (arm A) or the reverse (arm B). Using immunoSEQ multiplex PCR, the repertoire was profiled, and TCRdb retains in-frame clones only, with some absent. The data show over 15,000 clones, with 80% seen just once and about 12% held by the top ten. The TCR sequence derives from a human donor with melanoma. Source: CD8+ T cells sorted from blood (inferred from file names), taken from a patient given nivolumab and ipilimumab in sequence.

The CDR3 region is CASSAGPTYEQYF. The DNA of the CDR3 is TGTGCCAGCAGTGCTGGGCCTACCTACGAGCAGTACTTC. The chain joins TRBV27 to TRBJ2-7; D is unclear. The CDR3 covers 13 residues. Per germline, CDR1 MNHEY and CDR2 SMNVEV (reference sequence). The V end lost 5 bases, the J end lost 2 bases, and 10 bases lay between the germline ends.